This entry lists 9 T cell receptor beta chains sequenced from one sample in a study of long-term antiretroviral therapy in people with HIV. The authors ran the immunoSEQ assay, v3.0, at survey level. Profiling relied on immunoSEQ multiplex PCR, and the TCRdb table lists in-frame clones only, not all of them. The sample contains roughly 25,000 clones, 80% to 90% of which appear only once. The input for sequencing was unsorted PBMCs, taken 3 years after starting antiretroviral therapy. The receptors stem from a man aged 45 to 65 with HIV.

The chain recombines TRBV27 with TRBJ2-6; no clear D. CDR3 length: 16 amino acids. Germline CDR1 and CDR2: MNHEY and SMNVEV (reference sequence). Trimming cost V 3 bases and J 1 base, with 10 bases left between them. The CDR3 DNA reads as TGTGCCAGCAGTTTGAACGGACCTTCTGGGGCCAACGTCCTGACTTTC. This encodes CASSLNGPSGANVLTF.

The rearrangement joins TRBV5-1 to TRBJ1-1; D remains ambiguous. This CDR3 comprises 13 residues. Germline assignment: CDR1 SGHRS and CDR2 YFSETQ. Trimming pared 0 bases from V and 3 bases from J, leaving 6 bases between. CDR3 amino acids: CASSLAVDTEAFF. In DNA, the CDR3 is TGCGCCAGCAGCTTGGCCGTGGACACTGAAGCTTTCTTT.

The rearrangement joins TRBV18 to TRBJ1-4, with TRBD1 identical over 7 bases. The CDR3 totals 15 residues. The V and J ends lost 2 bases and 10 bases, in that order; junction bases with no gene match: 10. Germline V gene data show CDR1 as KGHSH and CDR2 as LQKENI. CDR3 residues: CASSPIGGLSGKLFF. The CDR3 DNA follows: TGTGCCAGCTCACCAATAGGGGGCTTGTCCGGAAAACTGTTTTTT.

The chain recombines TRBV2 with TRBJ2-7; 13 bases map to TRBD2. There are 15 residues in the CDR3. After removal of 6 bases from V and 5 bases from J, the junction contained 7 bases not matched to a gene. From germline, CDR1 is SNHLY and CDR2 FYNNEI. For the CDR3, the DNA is TGTGCCAGCAGGTCAGCGACTAGCGGGGGGAACGAGCAGTACTTC. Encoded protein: CASRSATSGGNEQYF. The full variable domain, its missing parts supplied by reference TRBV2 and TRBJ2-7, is EPEVTQTPSHQVTQMGQEVILRCVPISNHLYFYWYRQILGQKVEFLVSFYNNEISEKSEIFDDQFSVERPDGSNFTLKIRSTKLEDSAMYFCASRSATSGGNEQYFGPGTRLTVT.

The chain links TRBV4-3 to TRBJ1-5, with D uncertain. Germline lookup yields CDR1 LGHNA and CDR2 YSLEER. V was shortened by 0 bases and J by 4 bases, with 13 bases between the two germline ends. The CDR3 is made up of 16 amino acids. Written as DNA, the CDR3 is TGCGCCAGCAGCCAAGATTGGGTCGGGAGTAATCAGCCCCAGCATTTT. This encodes CASSQDWVGSNQPQHF.

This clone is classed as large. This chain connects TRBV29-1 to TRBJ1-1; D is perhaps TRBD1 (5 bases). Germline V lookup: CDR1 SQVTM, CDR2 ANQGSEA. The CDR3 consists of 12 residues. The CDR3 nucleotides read TGCAGTACCCAGTTGGGGGGTACTGAAGCTTTCTTT. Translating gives CSTQLGGTEAFF.

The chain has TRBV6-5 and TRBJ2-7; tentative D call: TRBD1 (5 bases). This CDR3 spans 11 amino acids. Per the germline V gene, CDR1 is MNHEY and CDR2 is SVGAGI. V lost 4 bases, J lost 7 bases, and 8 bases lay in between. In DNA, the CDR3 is TGTGCCAGCAGTTTGGCAGGGGAGCAGTACTTC. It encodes CASSLAGEQYF.

The chain's CDR3 is CASRTTGAYEQYF. CDR3 coding DNA: TGTGCCAGCAGAACGACAGGGGCCTACGAGCAGTACTTC. The gene calls are TRBV7-2 and TRBJ2-7, with 8 positions matching TRBD1. V trimming: 6 bases; J trimming: 2 bases; junction bases outside the gene matches: 3. This CDR3 comprises 13 residues. Germline V CDR1 and CDR2: SGHTA, FQGNSA. The variable domain in full, completed from reference TRBV7-2 and TRBJ2-7, reads GAGVSQSPSNKVTEKGKDVELRCDPISGHTALYWYRQSLGQGLEFLIYFQGNSAPDKSGLPSDRFSAERTGGSVSTLTIQRTQQEDSAVYLCASRTTGAYEQYFGPGTRLTVT.

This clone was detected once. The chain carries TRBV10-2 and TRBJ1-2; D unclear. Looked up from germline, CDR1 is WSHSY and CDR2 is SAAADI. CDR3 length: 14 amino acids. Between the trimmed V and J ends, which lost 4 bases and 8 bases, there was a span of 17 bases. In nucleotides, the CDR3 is TGCGCCAGCAGTGGATTTACTGGGCCCAGGGGCTACACCTTC. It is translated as CASSGFTGPRGYTF.